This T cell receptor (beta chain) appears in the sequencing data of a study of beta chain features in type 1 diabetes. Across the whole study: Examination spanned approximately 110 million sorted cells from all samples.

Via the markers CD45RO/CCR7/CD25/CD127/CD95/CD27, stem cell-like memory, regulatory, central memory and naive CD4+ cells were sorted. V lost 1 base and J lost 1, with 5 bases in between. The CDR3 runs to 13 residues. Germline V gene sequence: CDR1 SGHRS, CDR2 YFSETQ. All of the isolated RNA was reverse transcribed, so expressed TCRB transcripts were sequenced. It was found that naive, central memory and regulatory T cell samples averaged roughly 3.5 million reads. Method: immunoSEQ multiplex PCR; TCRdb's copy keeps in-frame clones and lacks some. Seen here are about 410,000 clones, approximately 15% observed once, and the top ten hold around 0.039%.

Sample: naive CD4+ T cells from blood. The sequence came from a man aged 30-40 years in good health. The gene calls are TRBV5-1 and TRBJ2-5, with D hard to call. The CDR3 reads CASSLRAQETQYF. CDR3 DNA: TGCGCCAGCAGCTTGCGGGCCCAAGAGACCCAGTACTTC.